The rows below give T cell receptor beta chains drawn from one sample of a study of human T cells and chemical hapten exposure. TCRdb used MiXCR to reprocess the RACE reads, holding one entry per CDR3 protein. The repertoire consists of roughly 360,000 distinct CDR3 sequences, with 4.8% occurring once and the leading ten covering approximately 2.3%. Sequencing used whole blood, obtained in connection with sensitization to the hapten diphenylcyclopropenone (DPC). These receptors were taken from a woman in her fifties or sixties with alopecia areata. Some clones in this sample may be carry-over from other donors' samples. Both conserved end residues are part of each CDR3. The order of the fields is V gene, J gene, CDR3 protein.

TRBV12-3/TRBV12-4	TRBJ2-1	CASSSLAGAVNEQFF
TRBV19	TRBJ1-5	CASSIVPLPHQPQHF
TRBV9	TRBJ2-3	CASSVGSGTDTQYF
TRBV4-3	TRBJ1-5	CASSQEPRGVSYQPQHF
TRBV18	TRBJ2-6	CASSPLTGGAGANVLTF
TRBV6-1	TRBJ1-1	CASSESLNTEAFF
TRBV7-6	TRBJ1-6	CASSSRDSPLHF
TRBV21-1	TRBJ2-3	CASIIGGRGATDTQYF
TRBV28	TRBJ2-7	CASSLQGSERYF
TRBV5-1	TRBJ1-1	CASSVAGTGGTEAFF
TRBV20-1	TRBJ1-1	CSASINRGRSTEAFF
TRBV3-1	TRBJ2-1	CASSPGLLEQFF
TRBV7-7	TRBJ2-1	CASSLWGQGQFF
TRBV27	TRBJ2-4	CASSSTGNIQYF
TRBV28	TRBJ1-2	CASSFGGSIYGYTF
TRBV5-1	TRBJ1-1	CASSLEGPLNTEAFF
TRBV10-1	TRBJ1-1	CASSDDGITEAFF
TRBV6-5	TRBJ2-5	CASSWAGAETQYF
TRBV7-2	TRBJ2-7	CASSLDKVGGEQYF
TRBV3-1	TRBJ1-2	CASSPEAGYGYTF
TRBV7-2	TRBJ2-3	CASSLDAATTRRPDTQYF
TRBV6-6	TRBJ1-1	CASSYSGGGEAFF
TRBV14	TRBJ1-6	CASSRQGDSPLHF
TRBV2	TRBJ2-3	CASTWDRAPTDTQYF
TRBV27	TRBJ2-1	CASSLRGGGNEQFF
TRBV12-3/TRBV12-4	TRBJ2-3	CASSLSRRTDTQYF
TRBV20-1	TRBJ1-1	CSAIGDTEAFF
TRBV6-6	TRBJ1-5	CASRGGNQPQHF
TRBV7-6	TRBJ2-1	CASSLAGGTPNEQFF
TRBV4-3	TRBJ2-7	CASSQGTSGSGDEQYF
TRBV27	TRBJ2-3	CASSLSIPTDTQYF
TRBV5-1	TRBJ2-2	CASSPHVGELFF
TRBV5-1	TRBJ2-5	CASSLGRAKQETQYF
TRBV5-1	TRBJ1-1	CASSLYIGTEAFF
TRBV28	TRBJ2-3	CASSSTSGRWDTQYF
TRBV5-1	TRBJ2-3	CASSSDRRTSTDTQYF
TRBV6-5	TRBJ1-6	CASSYSTSGDSPLHF
TRBV20-1	TRBJ1-4	CSALAGRGEKLFF
TRBV7-6	TRBJ1-4	CASSLFNRGGATNEKLFF
TRBV21-1	TRBJ2-7	CASSKSTVGRRPGEQYF
TRBV5-1	TRBJ2-7	CASRSAGTGHEQYF
TRBV28	TRBJ1-1	CASSSSTGRYTEAFF